The clone carrying this TCR beta chain came up once. Germline V CDR1 and CDR2: KGHSH, LQKENI. V dropped 3 bases and J dropped 3 bases, with 9 bases sitting between them. CDR3 length: 13 residues. These data come from a study of T cells in localized non-small cell lung cancer. Data came from immunoSEQ multiplex PCR; TCRdb stores just in-frame clones and leaves some out. The sample has about 1,300 clones, 20% to 25% seen once. The source is a man aged 40 to 69 with stage III lung adenocarcinoma. The chain joins TRBV18 to TRBJ2-7; maybe TRBD1 (6 bases). The input for sequencing was lung tumor tissue, taken before any cancer treatment. CDR3 nucleotide sequence: TGTGCCAGCTCACCTGGACAGTTCTACGAGCAGTACTTC. Translated: CASSPGQFYEQYF.